This T cell receptor beta chain came from a study of cytomegalovirus exposure and HLA in healthy donors. Points from the study as a whole: One later analysis reportedly identified an Asian-associated ancestry cluster that showed fewer N-insertions than the approximately 670-donor mean.

The PCR used 60 Vbeta and 13 Jbeta primers. Method: immunoSEQ multiplex PCR; TCRdb's copy keeps in-frame clones and lacks some. The sample records about 120,000 clones, 77% being singletons. Trimming left V 0 bases short and J 6 bases short, with 13 bases between. The CDR3 spans 15 residues. Germline CDR1 reads SGDLS; CDR2 reads YYNGEE. Note on this clone: The target antigen is unknown.

This receptor was taken from a man aged 40-55 years in good health and CMV-seropositive. The V gene is TRBV9, the J gene TRBJ2-1; TRBD1 might be the D (7 bases). The sequenced material came from PBMCs. Written as DNA, the CDR3 is TGTGCCAGCAGCGTAGCAGGGGGGCAGAGCAATGAGCAGTTCTTC. It specifies CASSVAGGQSNEQFF.